A selection of T cell receptor beta chains follows, all from one sample in a study of T-cell reconstitution after alpha-beta-depleted transplantation in children. TCRdb analysed the PCR reads with MiXCR anew, one entry per CDR3 protein. The sample has 200,000 to 250,000 distinct CDR3 sequences, 7.5% to 9.5% seen once. This specimen consisted of PBMCs, mostly from graft donor cells, obtained 180 days after TCRalphabeta/CD19-depleted stem cell transplant. All receptors come from a male patient between 5 and 17 years old who had a stem cell transplant for acute lymphoblastic leukemia, so the T cells may come from the graft donor. Each CDR3 is given with its conserved first and last residue. D genes are given only for firm matches. The size field reads once, few, many or a size class.

>TRBV6-2/TRBV6-3|TRBJ1-5|-|many
CASRGAPSGNQPQHF
TGTGCCAGCAGGGGAGCCCCCTCGGGCAATCAGCCCCAGCATTTT
>TRBV2|TRBJ2-2|TRBD2|few
CASSEPSGRETGELFF
TGTGCCAGCAGCGAGCCTAGCGGGAGGGAAACCGGGGAGCTGTTTTTT
>TRBV7-2|TRBJ2-4|-|many
CASSLPSLAKNIQYF
TGTGCCAGCAGCCTACCCTCTTTAGCCAAAAACATTCAGTACTTC
>TRBV6-2/TRBV6-3|TRBJ2-7|-|few
CATCLSSYEQYF
TGTGCCACCTGTCTTTCCTCCTACGAGCAGTACTTC
>TRBV7-8|TRBJ2-7|TRBD2|many
CASSPHTGGAYEQYF
TGTGCCAGCAGCCCTCACACGGGGGGAGCCTACGAGCAGTACTTC
>TRBV5-5|TRBJ1-2|-|many
CASSLGAGPEGYTF
TGTGCCAGCAGCTTGGGGGCAGGGCCGGAGGGCTACACCTTC
>TRBV29-1|TRBJ1-5|-|many
CSVGGISNQPQHF
TGCAGCGTTGGAGGAATTAGCAATCAGCCCCAGCATTTT
>TRBV28|TRBJ1-1|-|many
CASSPQRTEAFF
TGTGCCAGCAGTCCCCAACGCACTGAAGCTTTCTTT
>TRBV9|TRBJ2-5|TRBD2|many
CASTRSGGAQETQYF
TGTGCCAGCACCCGTAGCGGGGGGGCCCAAGAGACCCAGTACTTC
>TRBV20-1|TRBJ2-7|-|many
CSAEEGGNSYEQYF
TGCAGTGCGGAAGAAGGCGGCAACTCCTACGAGCAGTACTTC
>TRBV5-6|TRBJ1-2|TRBD1|many
CASSFGQGAYGYTF
TGTGCCAGCAGCTTTGGACAGGGGGCCTATGGCTACACCTTC
>TRBV10-3|TRBJ1-1|-|many
CAITGQYNTEAFF
TGTGCCATCACCGGACAGTATAACACTGAAGCTTTCTTT